The 30 T cell receptor beta chains below come from one sample, sequenced in a study of T-cell reconstitution after alpha-beta-depleted transplantation in children. Unique molecular identifiers were incorporated into the prepared TCRbeta library. TCRdb re-called the PCR reads through MiXCR, storing one row per CDR3 protein. The sample yields 250,000 to 300,000 distinct CDR3 sequences, more than 9% seen once. The sequences come from PBMCs from the stem cell graft donor, collected from the stem cell graft. These receptors were collected from a human donor who donated a stem cell graft to a child with SCID.

The chain joins TRBV25-1 to TRBJ2-7; 7 nucleotides match TRBD1. There are 13 residues in the CDR3. Germline loops: CDR1 MGHDK, CDR2 SYGVNS. V was pared by 6 bases and J by 2 bases, with 4 bases of the junction left unmatched. The CDR3 DNA reads TGTGCCAGCAGCACGACAGGGCCCTACGAGCAGTACTTC. This translates into CASSTTGPYEQYF.

The chain couples TRBV20-1 to TRBJ2-3, with D possibly called TRBD1 or TRBD2 (5 bases each). The CDR3 totals 13 residues. Trimming shortened V by 3 bases and J by 1 base, and 8 bases separated the two germline ends. CDR1 and CDR2 (germline): DFQATT, SNEGSKA (reference sequence). CDR3 protein: CSASGARTDTQYF. The CDR3, as DNA: TGCAGTGCTAGCGGGGCTCGCACAGATACGCAGTATTTT.

In its sample, this clonotype was seen many times. The J gene is TRBJ1-3, the V gene TRBV6-2 or TRBV6-3; TRBD1 matches at 8 bases. Germline-derived CDR1 and CDR2 are MNHEY and SVGEGT. V was pared by 5 bases and J by 0 bases, with 6 bases of the junction left unmatched. This CDR3 has 16 residues. CDR3 amino acids: CASSETGANSGNTIYF. As DNA, the CDR3 is TGTGCCAGCAGTGAGACAGGGGCCAACTCTGGAAACACCATATATTTT.

This clonotype was found many times. The rearrangement uses TRBV2 and TRBJ2-7, with 9 bases lining up with TRBD1. Trimming removed 4 bases from V and 4 bases from J; junction bases left unmatched: 8. CDR1 is SNHLY and CDR2 is FYNNEI in the germline V gene. CDR3 length equals 15 residues. Here the CDR3 DNA reads TGTGCCAGCAGTGGAGTTGGGACAGGGTTTTACGAGCAGTACTTC. Residues: CASSGVGTGFYEQYF.

The chain has TRBV12-3 or TRBV12-4 and TRBJ1-1, with 8 bases that match TRBD1. The CDR3 covers 14 residues. With V trimmed by 6 bases and J by 1 base, 4 bases remained unmatched. The CDR3 bases are TGTGCCAGCAGATGGACAGGGCAGAACACTGAAGCTTTCTTT. It is translated as CASRWTGQNTEAFF.

V gene TRBV9 combines with J gene TRBJ1-6; 9 nucleotides agree with TRBD1. The CDR3 runs 16 residues. The V gene's germline CDR1 is SGDLS and CDR2 YYNGEE. Losses at the gene ends were 3 bases for V and 9 bases for J; bases not matched to a gene: 10. The DNA of the CDR3 is TGTGCCAGCAGCGGAGGGGGGACAGGGTTTCGTTCACCCCTCCACTTT. It encodes CASSGGGTGFRSPLHF.

The chain carries TRBV7-9 and TRBJ2-7; TRBD1 matches at 8 bases. Losses at the gene ends were 2 bases for V and 3 bases for J; bases not matched to a gene: 9. This CDR3 region has 16 residues. CDR1 and CDR2 (germline): SEHNR, FQNEAQ (reference sequence). The CDR3 protein is CASSLFIGQGDYEQYF. For the CDR3, the DNA is TGTGCCAGCAGCTTATTCATAGGACAGGGAGACTACGAGCAGTACTTC.

The CDR3 DNA reads as TGCAGTGCTAGGGATGAGAATTGGGGGGGCACAGATACGCAGTATTTT. It is translated as CSARDENWGGTDTQYF. The rearrangement uses TRBV20-1 and TRBJ2-3, with D possibly matching TRBD2 (6 bases). This CDR3 has 16 residues. Deletions cut 3 bases from V and 1 base from J, with 17 bases between. Germline V gene lookup returns CDR1 DFQATT and CDR2 SNEGSKA (reference sequence).

Only a few counts were recorded for this clonotype. CDR3 protein: CASSPGAGKTYEQYF. CDR3 DNA: TGTGCCAGCAGCCCCGGGGCAGGGAAGACCTACGAGCAGTACTTC. V usage is TRBV11-3 and J usage is TRBJ2-7; the D gene could be TRBD1 or TRBD2 (5 bases each). In germline, CDR1 is SGHNT, CDR2 YENEEA. CDR3 size: 15 residues. V was cut by 5 bases and J by 2 bases, with 16 bases left in between.

This clonotype was seen many times. The chain carries TRBV4-2 and TRBJ2-7, with 8 bases aligning to TRBD1. The CDR3 is 18 amino acids. With V trimmed by 0 bases and J by 0 bases, 10 bases remained unmatched. Germline CDR1 and CDR2: LGHNA and YNFKEQ. The CDR3 reads CASSQDPQGALISYEQYF. CDR3 DNA sequence: TGTGCCAGCAGCCAAGATCCCCAGGGGGCTCTCATCTCCTACGAGCAGTACTTC.

V is TRBV29-1 and J is TRBJ2-7; D possibly corresponds to TRBD1 (5 bases). The CDR3 spans 12 residues. Germline V gene lookup returns CDR1 SQVTM and CDR2 ANQGSEA. V was clipped by 2 bases and J by 6 bases, with 11 bases between them. The CDR3 DNA sequence: TGCAGCGTTGAAACAGGTTTGGGCGAGCAGTACTTC. Encoded protein: CSVETGLGEQYF.

The chain recombines TRBV27 with TRBJ2-5; TRBD1 agrees at 7 bases. The J segment lost 0 bases and the V segment lost 5 bases, leaving 6 bases of the junction unmatched. The length of the CDR3 is 15 residues. Germline V gene data show CDR1 as MNHEY and CDR2 as SMNVEV (reference sequence). The CDR3 DNA follows: TGTGCCAGCAGTCCCCGGGGACAGAACCAAGAGACCCAGTACTTC. Translation: CASSPRGQNQETQYF.

Points on this clonotype: A much larger clone sits a single nucleotide away, making a read error possible. The chain links TRBV6-1 to TRBJ2-5; D is uncertain. Germline CDR1 and CDR2: MNHNS and SASEGT. The CDR3 totals 14 residues. The germline V and J ends were trimmed by 6 bases and 4 bases, with 15 bases remaining between them. CDR3 coding DNA: TGTGCCAGCAGAGTGACGGCCCTAGGAGAGACCCAGTACTTC. It translates to CASRVTALGETQYF.

As to this clonotype: The junction shows a germline mismatch at one end, possibly a read error. The V call is TRBV10-3, the J call TRBJ2-7; D may be TRBD2 (5 bases). The CDR3 consists of 15 residues. CDR1 is ENHRY and CDR2 is SYGVKD in the germline V gene. The CDR3 DNA sequence: TGTGCCATGAGTGAGTCTGGAGGAGCCCTCTACGAGCAGTACTTC. Amino acids: CAMSESGGALYEQYF.

J is TRBJ2-1 and V is TRBV4-1; a weak D match, TRBD2 (5 bases). This CDR3 contains 15 residues. The germline V and J ends were trimmed by 0 bases and 8 bases, with 14 bases remaining between them. The germline CDR1 and CDR2 sequences are MGHRA and YSYEKL. CDR3 sequence: CASSQERGSGYEQFF. DNA of the CDR3: TGCGCCAGCAGCCAAGAGCGAGGGAGTGGATATGAGCAGTTCTTC.

The chain couples TRBV29-1 to TRBJ2-7, with no clear D. CDR1 SQVTM and CDR2 ANQGSEA come from the germline V gene. Trimming took off 4 bases at V and 1 base at J, with 14 bases between the two ends. This CDR3 has 14 amino acids. Here the CDR3 reads CSVAWGLGSYEQYF. The CDR3 coding sequence is TGCAGCGTTGCGTGGGGTTTGGGATCCTACGAGCAGTACTTC.

This clonotype was picked up a small number of times. This chain joins TRBV18 and TRBJ2-7; weak D call: TRBD2 (6 bases). CDR3 length: 12 residues. The V gene's germline CDR1 is KGHSH and CDR2 LQKENI. V was pared by 2 bases and J by 7 bases, with 9 bases between. The CDR3 sequence is CASSPGGLEQYF. CDR3 sequence (DNA): TGTGCCAGCTCACCAGGGGGACTTGAGCAGTACTTC.

This clonotype was seen a few times. The V and J genes are TRBV20-1 and TRBJ2-1, with unresolved D. Per the germline V gene, CDR1 is DFQATT and CDR2 is SNEGSKA (reference sequence). Trimming stripped 3 bases from V and 0 bases from J, with 9 bases between. This CDR3 has 14 residues. The CDR3 coding sequence is TGCAGTGCTAGGTTCGGTACCTCCTACAATGAGCAGTTCTTC. Translation gives CSARFGTSYNEQFF.

This clonotype showed up just a few times. The chain joins TRBV21-1 to TRBJ2-5. TRBV21-1 is described as a pseudogene. This CDR3 region has 16 residues. The CDR3 reads CASSNTCHMYQETQYF. In nucleotides, the CDR3 is TGTGCCAGCAGCAACACATGCCACATGTACCAAGAGACCCAGTACTTC.

This clonotype was seen repeatedly, ten times or more. The chain links TRBV5-1 to TRBJ2-1, with D unresolved. Per the germline V gene, CDR1 is SGHRS and CDR2 is YFSETQ. The CDR3 has 15 residues. Trimming pared 0 bases from V and 0 bases from J, leaving 7 bases between. CDR3 protein: CASSLVRSSYNEQFF. The CDR3, as DNA: TGCGCCAGCAGCTTGGTTAGGAGCTCCTACAATGAGCAGTTCTTC.

The chain links TRBV12-3 or TRBV12-4 to TRBJ1-3; D remains ambiguous. The CDR3 covers 15 residues. Trimming removed 2 bases at V and 0 bases at J, with 8 bases between. CDR3 residues: CASSLNDISGNTIYF. The CDR3, as DNA: TGTGCCAGCAGTTTAAACGATATCTCTGGAAACACCATATATTTT.

This sequence joins TRBV4-2 and TRBJ2-7; the D gene could be TRBD1 or TRBD2 (5 bases each). CDR3 length: 14 amino acids. In germline, CDR1 is LGHNA, CDR2 YNFKEQ. V shed 1 base and J shed 3 bases, with 10 bases lying between them. The CDR3 region is CASSQVGRSYEQYF. CDR3 nucleotide sequence: TGTGCCAGCAGCCAAGTGGGACGAAGCTACGAGCAGTACTTC.

The chain recombines TRBV5-4 with TRBJ1-5; 10 bases are shared with TRBD1. Trimming cost V 2 bases and J 1 base; bases outside gene matches: 12. The CDR3 is 19 residues long. CDR1 and CDR2 from the germline V gene are SGHNT and YYREEE (reference sequence). The CDR3 nucleotides are TGTGCCAGCAGCTTCTTCCGGGACAGGGGAGAACTGAGCAATCAGCCCCAGCATTTT. Its protein product is CASSFFRDRGELSNQPQHF.

This chain's CDR3 is CASSGTEREPPDTQYF. The CDR3 DNA sequence: TGTGCCAGCAGTGGGACGGAGCGCGAACCGCCAGATACGCAGTATTTT. This chain joins TRBV12-3 or TRBV12-4 and TRBJ2-3; D assignment may be TRBD1 or TRBD2 (5 bases each). Trimming shortened V by 5 bases and J by 4 bases, and 19 bases separated the two germline ends. The CDR3 loop spans 16 amino acids.

This sequence joins TRBV12-3 or TRBV12-4 and TRBJ1-1; no definite D call. V was pared by 3 bases and J by 1 base, with 9 bases between. CDR3 length: 14 amino acids. The chain's CDR3 is CASSFRAENTEAFF. CDR3 nucleotide sequence: TGTGCCAGCAGTTTTAGGGCAGAGAACACTGAAGCTTTCTTT.

This clonotype was detected a few times. This chain links TRBV4-2 with TRBJ2-2; perhaps TRBD2 as D (5 bases). The CDR3 has 17 amino acids. The germline V and J ends were trimmed by 1 base and 0 bases, with 12 bases remaining between them. Germline-derived CDR1 and CDR2 are LGHNA and YNFKEQ. CDR3 in DNA: TGTGCCAGCAGCCAAGGGAGCAGACTAACGAACACCGGGGAGCTGTTTTTT. Encoded protein: CASSQGSRLTNTGELFF.

This clonotype has a handful of counts. This chain links TRBV5-1 with TRBJ2-2; D is unclear. Trimming pared 2 bases from V and 4 bases from J, leaving 6 bases between. This CDR3 has 13 residues. Germline assignment: CDR1 SGHRS and CDR2 YFSETQ. CDR3 sequence: CASSLTTTGELFF. As DNA, the CDR3 is TGCGCCAGCAGCTTAACAACCACCGGGGAGCTGTTTTTT.

The rearrangement joins TRBV6-1 to TRBJ2-1; TRBD2 matches 7 bases. The V and J ends lost 5 bases and 1 base, in that order; junction bases with no gene match: 5. Germline values: CDR1 MNHNS, CDR2 SASEGT. CDR3 length: 15 residues. Written as DNA, the CDR3 is TGTGCCAGCAGTAAAACCGGGGGGTCCTACAATGAGCAGTTCTTC. It encodes CASSKTGGSYNEQFF.

This clonotype was counted ten times or more. The gene calls are TRBV5-8 and TRBJ2-7; 8 bases fit TRBD1. The CDR3 has 11 residues. Looked up from germline, CDR1 is SGHTS and CDR2 is YDEGEE. The trim removed 5 bases at V and 9 bases at J, leaving 4 bases unmatched. CDR3 sequence: CASSPDRGQYF. CDR3 in DNA: TGTGCCAGCAGTCCTGACAGGGGGCAGTACTTC. Full variable domain (rest looked up from reference TRBV5-8 and TRBJ2-7): EAGVTQSPTHLIKTRGQQATLRCSPISGHTSVYWYQQALGLGLQFLLWYDEGEERNRGNFPPRFSGRQFPNYSSELNVNALELEDSALYLCASSPDRGQYFGPGTRLTVT.

This clonotype was counted a few times. V is TRBV12-3 or TRBV12-4 and J is TRBJ2-7, with D possibly TRBD1 on 6 matching bases. The CDR3 has 13 amino acids. Trimming pared 5 bases from V and 4 bases from J, leaving 12 bases between. CDR3 sequence (DNA): TGTGCCAGCAGTCGACAACAGGGTTACGAGCAGTACTTC. Its translation is CASSRQQGYEQYF.